This TCR beta chain was documented in a study of graft-versus-host responses after intestinal transplantation. Using immunoSEQ multiplex PCR, the repertoire was profiled, and TCRdb retains in-frame clones only, with some absent. The table shows roughly 81,000 clones, with around 80% occurring only once. Note on this clone: Its antigen is unidentified.

Study-wide findings and caveats: Investigators detected GvH clones in recipient marrow, with some emerging earlier in ileum or blood. Where graft-donor T cell macrochimerism was present, patients had high graft-versus-host to host-versus-graft clonal ratios in allografts.

The CDR3 loop spans 15 amino acids. With 1 base removed from V and 7 bases from J, the gap between germline ends came to 14 bases. CDR1 is SGHTS, CDR2 YDEGEE, per germline. The sample in question was unstimulated CD4+ T cells sorted from spleen or lymph node cells, obtained before intestinal transplant. This chain connects TRBV5-8 to TRBJ2-2; D uncertain. The TCR sequence derives from a human donor who received an intestinal transplant. The CDR3 region has the DNA TGTGCCAGCAGCTTGCGTTCCAGGTCCGGCGGGGAGCTGTTTTTT. It codes for CASSLRSRSGGELFF.